This is a list of T cell receptor beta chains from one sample in a study of PD-1 blockade in classical Hodgkin lymphoma. The repertoire was sequenced with immunoSEQ multiplex PCR; TCRdb's copy has only in-frame clones and lacks some. The profile shows around 34,000 clones, 75% to 95% of them singletons. The specimen comprised CD4+ T cells from blood, sampled at baseline. The source of these receptors is a human donor with classical Hodgkin lymphoma. The CDR3 runs from the conserved cysteine through the conserved F or W. D genes are given only for firm matches. Size is omitted from some rows. Given values are once, few, many or a class for expanded clones.

d_gene	abundance	v_gene	j_gene	len	CDR3aa	CDR3nt
TRBD2	.	TRBV10-3	TRBJ2-7	15	CAISEVAGVNYEQYF	TGTGCCATCAGTGAGGTCGCGGGAGTCAACTACGAGCAGTACTTC
TRBD1	.	TRBV25-1	TRBJ2-3	16	CASRGSPGQGDDTQYF	TGTGCCAGCAGGGGGTCTCCGGGACAGGGGGACGATACGCAGTATTTT
.	.	TRBV20-1	TRBJ2-7	11	CSAELVWEQYF	TGCAGTGCGGAACTAGTGTGGGAGCAGTACTTC
.	once	TRBV18	TRBJ2-3	12	CASSPKGNTQYF	TGTGCCAGCTCACCCAAGGGGAATACGCAGTATTTT
.	.	TRBV6-1	TRBJ1-3	14	CASGGPTSGNTIYF	TGTGCCAGTGGGGGTCCCACCTCTGGAAACACCATATATTTT
.	.	TRBV5-4	TRBJ1-4	14	CASTRKGGEEKLFF	TGTGCCAGCACTCGGAAGGGGGGCGAGGAAAAACTGTTTTTT
.	.	TRBV27	TRBJ2-4	17	CASSGTRGKGAKNIQYF	TGTGCCAGCAGCGGGACCCGGGGGAAGGGGGCCAAAAACATTCAGTACTTC
TRBD2	.	TRBV27	TRBJ2-7	15	CASSRKSSGSGEQYF	TGTGCCAGCAGTCGAAAATCTAGCGGGAGTGGCGAGCAGTACTTC
.	.	TRBV6-1	TRBJ1-5	15	CASSEMLVGYQPQHF	TGTGCCAGCAGTGAAATGCTAGTTGGATATCAGCCCCAGCATTTT
TRBD1	.	TRBV10-2	TRBJ1-5	15	CASGTGQGGGQPQHF	TGCGCCAGCGGAACGGGACAGGGGGGTGGCCAGCCCCAGCATTTT
.	.	TRBV6-6	TRBJ1-2	13	CASSYLGSYGYTF	TGTGCCAGCAGTTACCTGGGATCCTATGGCTACACCTTC
TRBD2	.	TRBV28	TRBJ2-3	17	CASSTPFGLAESDTQYF	TGTGCCAGCAGTACACCTTTCGGACTAGCGGAATCAGATACGCAGTATTTT
TRBD2	once	TRBV27	TRBJ2-7	19	CASSPFTSGSSNFGYEQYF	TGTGCCAGCAGTCCATTCACTAGCGGGAGTAGTAATTTTGGCTACGAGCAGTACTTC
.	once	TRBV11-2	TRBJ2-5	16	CASSPRGIQEQETQYF	TGTGCCAGCAGCCCCCGAGGTATACAGGAACAAGAGACCCAGTACTTC
.	.	TRBV6-5	TRBJ1-2	13	CASSYRRNYGYTF	TGTGCCAGCAGCTACAGGAGGAACTATGGCTACACCTTC
.	.	TRBV13	TRBJ2-7	11	CASSLSGEQYF	TGTGCCAGCAGCTTATCAGGCGAGCAGTACTTC
.	.	TRBV5-5	TRBJ1-2	15	CASSLAQTANYGYTF	TGTGCCAGCAGCTTGGCCCAGACAGCTAACTATGGCTACACCTTC
.	once	TRBV7-6	TRBJ2-2	17	CASSLSAGPYNTGELFF	TGTGCCAGCAGCTTATCGGCGGGACCATACAACACCGGGGAGCTGTTTTTT
TRBD2	few	TRBV19	TRBJ2-7	13	CASTASGTYEQYF	TGTGCCAGTACGGCTAGCGGAACCTACGAGCAGTACTTC
.	.	TRBV5-4	TRBJ2-4	16	CASSSLGGRAKNIQYF	TGTGCCAGCAGCTCACTTGGGGGGAGAGCCAAAAACATTCAGTACTTC
.	.	TRBV6-1	TRBJ2-1	14	CASSMLGAYNEQFF	TGTGCCAGCAGTATGTTGGGTGCCTACAATGAGCAGTTCTTC
TRBD2	.	TRBV5-4	TRBJ2-5	15	CASSLDSGGTGAQYF	TGTGCCAGCAGCTTGGATAGCGGGGGGACGGGGGCCCAGTACTTC
TRBD2	.	TRBV9	TRBJ2-7	20	CASSVGGGRPTSGRFCEQYF	TGTGCCAGCAGCGTCGGGGGGGGGCGCCCGACTAGCGGGAGGTTTTGCGAGCAGTACTTC
.	.	TRBV28	TRBJ1-1	17	CASSLGQGNGRDTEAFF	TGTGCCAGCAGTTTGGGGCAGGGTAATGGAAGGGACACTGAAGCTTTCTTT
TRBD1	.	TRBV6-9	TRBJ1-2	15	CASSSHRGQVYGYTF	TGTGCCAGCAGTTCACACAGGGGGCAGGTCTATGGCTACACCTTC
.	.	TRBV27	TRBJ2-7	15	CASIATSRIGYEQYF	TGTGCCAGCATCGCGACTTCCCGTATAGGCTACGAGCAGTACTTC
.	.	TRBV5-4	TRBJ2-5	15	CASSLVVGEGETQYF	TGTGCCAGCAGCTTGGTCGTTGGGGAAGGCGAGACCCAGTACTTC
TRBD1	.	TRBV19	TRBJ1-5	15	CASIVRGGDHQPQHF	TGTGCCAGTATCGTGAGAGGGGGCGATCATCAGCCCCAGCATTTT
TRBD2	.	TRBV6-1	TRBJ2-2	15	CASSEASGTTGELFF	TGTGCCAGCAGTGAAGCTAGCGGGACGACCGGGGAGCTGTTTTTT
.	.	TRBV23-1	TRBJ1-1	18	CASPLRTVVPRVNTEAFF	TGCGCCAGCCCCCTCCGGACCGTGGTGCCCAGAGTTAACACTGAAGCTTTCTTT
TRBD1	.	TRBV5-1	TRBJ1-1	18	CASSFSGTGGRMNTEAFF	TGCGCCAGCAGCTTCAGCGGGACAGGGGGCCGAATGAACACTGAAGCTTTCTTT
.	.	TRBV5-1	TRBJ1-5	15	CASSWWGDMGQPQHF	TGCGCCAGCAGCTGGTGGGGGGACATGGGACAGCCCCAGCATTTT
.	.	TRBV6-6	TRBJ2-7	13	CASRGGTVYEQYF	TGTGCCAGCAGGGGCGGGACAGTCTACGAGCAGTACTTC
.	.	TRBV5-1	TRBJ1-3	16	CASSLAGGLSGNTIYF	TGCGCCAGCAGCTTGGCCGGGGGCTTGTCTGGAAACACCATATATTTT
.	.	TRBV5-5	TRBJ1-5	14	CASSLGNSNQPQHF	TGTGCCAGCAGCTTGGGGAATAGCAATCAGCCCCAGCATTTT
.	.	TRBV6-1	TRBJ1-4	12	CAGGGEWEKLFF	TGTGCCGGCGGGGGGGAATGGGAAAAACTGTTTTTT
TRBD1	.	TRBV6-5	TRBJ1-6	14	CASSTGTDNSPLHF	TGTGCCAGCAGCACCGGGACAGATAATTCACCCCTCCACTTT
.	.	TRBV7-2	TRBJ1-2	16	CASSLVGRVAGYGYTF	TGTGCCAGCAGCTTAGTAGGGCGGGTGGCAGGCTATGGCTACACCTTC
.	.	TRBV4-1	TRBJ2-1	16	CASSQDPSISYNEQFF	TGCGCCAGCAGCCAAGATCCCAGCATCTCCTACAATGAGCAGTTCTTC
.	.	TRBV11-2	TRBJ2-5	17	CASSLGFGLVQVETQYF	TGTGCCAGCAGCTTGGGCTTTGGACTGGTGCAAGTGGAGACCCAGTACTTC
TRBD1	few	TRBV28	TRBJ1-1	14	CASSIQGAKVRAFF	TGTGCCAGCAGTATACAGGGGGCAAAGGTGCGAGCTTTCTTT
TRBD2	.	TRBV30	TRBJ2-7	15	CAWRGGHRGAYEQYF	TGTGCCTGGAGAGGAGGCCACCGGGGGGCCTACGAGCAGTACTTC
.	.	TRBV5-1	TRBJ1-4	15	CASSLEGRGTEKLFF	TGCGCCAGCAGCTTGGAGGGCCGGGGGACGGAAAAACTGTTTTTT
.	.	TRBV6-1	TRBJ2-2	14	CASSELRLTGELFF	TGTGCCAGCAGTGAACTTCGGCTAACCGGGGAGCTGTTTTTT
.	.	TRBV10-2	TRBJ1-1	13	CASSEELTTEAFF	TGCGCCAGCAGTGAGGAACTAACAACTGAAGCTTTCTTT
.	.	TRBV5-5	TRBJ2-3	19	CASSLGIPTRRAGTDTQYF	TGTGCCAGCAGCTTGGGAATTCCCACTAGAAGGGCTGGCACAGATACGCAGTATTTT
TRBD1	.	TRBV30	TRBJ2-7	13	CAWAGTGGSEQYF	TGTGCCTGGGCCGGGACAGGGGGTTCAGAGCAGTACTTC
.	.	TRBV27	TRBJ2-7	15	CASSLRQGLSYEQYF	TGTGCCAGCAGTTTAAGGCAGGGTCTCTCCTACGAGCAGTACTTC
.	few	TRBV5-1	TRBJ2-7	11	CASSFLNEQYF	TGCGCCAGCAGCTTTCTCAACGAGCAGTACTTC
.	.	TRBV28	TRBJ1-2	12	CASTWGAYGYTF	TGTGCCAGCACTTGGGGGGCCTATGGCTACACCTTC
TRBD1	.	TRBV23-1	TRBJ1-1	18	CASSRGTGESGMNTEAFF	TGCGCCAGCAGTCGAGGAACAGGGGAATCGGGAATGAACACTGAAGCTTTCTTT
.	.	TRBV28	TRBJ2-1	16	CASRLASPLSGNEQFF	TGTGCCAGCAGGCTAGCTTCCCCCCTCTCTGGCAATGAGCAGTTCTTC
.	.	TRBV30	TRBJ1-3	12	CAWSEQKNTIYF	TGTGCCTGGAGTGAACAGAAAAACACCATATATTTT
.	.	TRBV18	TRBJ1-2	15	CASSPRQVMASGYTF	TGTGCCAGCTCACCCAGACAGGTTATGGCATCAGGCTACACCTTC